The TCR beta chain under discussion was sequenced for a study of T-cell reconstitution after alpha-beta-depleted transplantation in children. Study findings and constraints: Newly made T cells mostly supplied T-cell counts and diversity one year after transplant. Elevated TCRbeta diversity at day 60 was traced, in some patients, to surviving recipient T cells and thymic progenitors. Approximately two months post-transplant, alpha-beta T cells reportedly originated from several hundred expanded graft clones.

The authors prepared the TCRbeta library with unique molecular identifiers. TCRdb analysed the PCR reads with MiXCR anew, one entry per CDR3 protein. In the table there are hundreds of thousands of distinct CDR3 sequences, 6.5% to 10% of which are singletons. This clonotype was seen repeatedly, ten times or more. What it recognizes is unknown. CDR1 is SGHRS, CDR2 YFSETQ, per germline. V lost 1 base and J 3 bases, leaving 11 bases between the germline ends. This CDR3 is 14 amino acids long. The chain combines TRBV5-1 with TRBJ2-7; D may be TRBD1 or TRBD2 (5 bases each). Sample: PBMCs, mostly from graft donor cells, taken 180 days after TCRalphabeta/CD19-depleted stem cell transplant. This TCR was sampled from a male patient aged 10-17 years who had a stem cell transplant for acute lymphoblastic leukemia, so the T cells may come from the graft donor. The CDR3 reads CASSLQGDLYEQYF. Here the CDR3 DNA reads TGCGCCAGCAGCTTGCAAGGGGACCTCTACGAGCAGTACTTC.